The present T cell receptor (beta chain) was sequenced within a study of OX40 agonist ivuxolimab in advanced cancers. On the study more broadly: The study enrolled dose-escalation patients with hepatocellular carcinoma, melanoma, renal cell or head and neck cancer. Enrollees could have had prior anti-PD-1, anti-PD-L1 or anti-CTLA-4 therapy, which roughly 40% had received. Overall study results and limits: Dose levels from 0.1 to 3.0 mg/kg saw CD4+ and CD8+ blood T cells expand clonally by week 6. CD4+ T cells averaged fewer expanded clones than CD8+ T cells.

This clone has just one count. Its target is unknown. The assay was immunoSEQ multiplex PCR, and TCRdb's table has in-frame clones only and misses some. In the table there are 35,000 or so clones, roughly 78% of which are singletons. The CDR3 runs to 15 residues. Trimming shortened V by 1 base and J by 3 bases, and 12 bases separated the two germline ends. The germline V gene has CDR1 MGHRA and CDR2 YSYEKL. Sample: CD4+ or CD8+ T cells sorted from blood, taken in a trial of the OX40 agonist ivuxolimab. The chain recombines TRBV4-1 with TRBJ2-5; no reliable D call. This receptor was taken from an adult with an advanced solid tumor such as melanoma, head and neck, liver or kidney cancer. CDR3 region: CASSQAPSKEETQYF. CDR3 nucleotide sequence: TGCGCCAGCAGCCAAGCCCCCTCAAAAGAAGAGACCCAGTACTTC.